A single sample is the source of the 12 T cell receptor beta chains below, sequenced in a study of early T cells in non-severe SARS-CoV-2 infection. Via MiXCR, TCRdb re-called the 5' RACE reads, giving one row per CDR3 protein. The data show approximately 100,000 distinct CDR3 sequences, 12% to 15% seen once. Sample: whole blood. Receptor source: an adult who was a healthcare worker with PCR-confirmed SARS-CoV-2 infection or an uninfected control (not recorded which).

This clonotype was counted only a few times. The chain carries TRBV4-2 and TRBJ2-2; a possible D gene is TRBD2 (5 bases). There are 14 residues in the CDR3. CDR1 is LGHNA and CDR2 is YNFKEQ in the germline V gene. V was pared by 0 bases and J by 5 bases, with 7 bases between. CDR3 coding DNA: TGTGCCAGCAGCCAAGAACTAGAAACCGGGGAGCTGTTTTTT. It encodes CASSQELETGELFF.

This clonotype appeared many times. The chain joins TRBV27 to TRBJ2-2, with D perhaps given as TRBD1 or TRBD2 (6 bases each). The CDR3 sequence is 16 residues long. V was clipped by 6 bases and J by 1 base, with 15 bases between them. Germline assignment: CDR1 MNHEY and CDR2 SMNVEV (reference sequence). CDR3 DNA: TGTGCCAGCAGCCGGGGGCAGGTCGGGAACACCGGGGAGCTGTTTTTT. This translates into CASSRGQVGNTGELFF.

The chain is built from TRBV29-1 and TRBJ2-7, with D perhaps matching TRBD1 or TRBD2 (5 bases each). The CDR3 has 14 residues. The V end lost 3 bases, the J end lost 1 base, and 13 bases lay between the germline ends. Germline values: CDR1 SQVTM, CDR2 ANQGSEA. The CDR3 reads CSVDGLGTSYEQYF. The CDR3 DNA reads TGCAGCGTTGATGGGCTGGGGACGTCCTACGAGCAGTACTTC.

This clonotype was counted at least ten times. The chain recombines TRBV20-1 with TRBJ1-4; D might be TRBD1 (5 bases). This CDR3 is 14 amino acids long. In germline, CDR1 is DFQATT, CDR2 SNEGSKA (reference sequence). Trimming removed 0 bases at V and 8 bases at J, with 13 bases between. The CDR3 is CSARDYGTGEKLFF. The CDR3 region has the DNA TGCAGTGCTAGAGATTACGGGACCGGAGAAAAACTGTTTTTT.

This clonotype was detected only a few times. The V gene is TRBV11-2, the J gene TRBJ2-7; D unclear. Trimming stripped 1 base from V and 1 base from J, with 5 bases between. The length of the CDR3 is 13 residues. Looked up from germline, CDR1 is SGHAT and CDR2 is FQNNGV. The CDR3 sequence: CASSLVMSYEQYF. CDR3 coding DNA: TGTGCCAGCAGCTTAGTAATGTCCTACGAGCAGTACTTC.

This clonotype has only a few counts. This chain connects TRBV7-8 to TRBJ2-3, with 9 bases fitting TRBD2. Germline CDR1 reads SGHVS; CDR2 reads FQNEAQ. The CDR3 has 19 amino acids. J gave up 6 bases and V 5 bases, and 21 bases lay outside the gene matches. The CDR3 region is CASSQYLMGGGGAIDTQYF. Here the CDR3 DNA reads TGTGCCAGCAGCCAATATCTGATGGGAGGCGGGGGGGCCATCGATACGCAGTATTTT.

This clonotype has just a few counts. This CDR3 reads CASSLEGDRGGEKLFF. As DNA, the CDR3 is TGTGCCAGCAGCTTAGAGGGGGACAGGGGTGGCGAAAAACTGTTTTTT. The chain couples TRBV7-8 to TRBJ1-4; 10 bases map to TRBD1. V was pared by 1 base and J by 8 bases, with 7 bases of the junction left unmatched. This CDR3 has 16 residues. Looked up from germline, CDR1 is SGHVS and CDR2 is FQNEAQ.

The chain is built from TRBV9 and TRBJ2-6; D remains ambiguous. The V end lost 4 bases, the J end lost 0 bases, and 5 bases lay between the germline ends. CDR3 length: 14 amino acids. Looked up from germline, CDR1 is SGDLS and CDR2 is YYNGEE. DNA of the CDR3: TGTGCCAGCAGCCCCAGCTCTGGGGCCAACGTCCTGACTTTC. This translates into CASSPSSGANVLTF.

The chain joins TRBV18 to TRBJ1-6; D is unclear. The ends were cut back, 1 base at V and 8 bases at J, with 9 bases in the middle. The germline CDR1 and CDR2 sequences are KGHSH and LQKENI. This CDR3 contains 14 residues. CDR3 sequence reads: CASSPQFGDSPLHF. In DNA form, the CDR3 reads TGTGCCAGCTCACCACAATTCGGGGATTCACCCCTCCACTTT.

This clonotype came up a few times. V and J are TRBV7-2 and TRBJ2-4; D unclear. Trimming removed 3 bases at V and 5 bases at J, with 8 bases between. The CDR3 is 13 residues long. Germline-derived CDR1 and CDR2 are SGHTA and FQGNSA. CDR3 sequence reads: CASSLGTENIQYF. CDR3 in DNA: TGTGCCAGCAGCTTGGGTACGGAAAACATTCAGTACTTC.

There are many counts of this clonotype. V and J are TRBV4-3 and TRBJ2-1; D might be TRBD1 (6 bases). The ends were cut back, 1 base at V and 4 bases at J, with 11 bases in the middle. Per the germline V gene, CDR1 is LGHNA and CDR2 is YSLEER. This CDR3 is built from 15 residues. The DNA of the CDR3 is TGCGCCAGCAGCCAAGGGGGGCCCGAGTACAATGAGCAGTTCTTC. Its protein is CASSQGGPEYNEQFF.

This clonotype was picked up many times. The chain uses TRBV6-5 and TRBJ1-6; possibly TRBD1 for D (6 bases). Germline-derived CDR1 and CDR2 are MNHEY and SVGAGI. CDR3 length: 16 amino acids. V gave up 6 bases and J gave up 8 bases, with 20 bases separating them. CDR3 sequence (DNA): TGTGCCAGCAGAAGGCTATTACAGGGATTAGATTCACCCCTCCACTTT. Its translation is CASRRLLQGLDSPLHF.